The 11 T cell receptor beta chains below come from one sample, sequenced in a study of blood T cells in healthy people across ages. Using a J-beta primer mix together with a sample-barcoded 5' primer, a second PCR was run for roughly 6 to 12 cycles. TCRdb re-called the 5' RACE reads through MiXCR, storing one row per CDR3 protein. Of 890,000 or so distinct CDR3 sequences in the sample, around 62% are singletons; the top ten hold 25% to 30%. The sequenced sample was blood. The source of these receptors is a man aged 25 to 40 in good health.

The chain has TRBV20-1 and TRBJ2-5; 11 positions match TRBD2. From germline, CDR1 is DFQATT and CDR2 SNEGSKA (reference sequence). V lost 3 bases, J lost 4 bases, and 7 bases stayed unmatched. This CDR3 has 15 residues. CDR3: CSASHLAGGTETQYF. CDR3 in DNA: TGCAGTGCTAGTCATTTAGCGGGGGGGACAGAGACCCAGTACTTC.

The rearrangement links TRBV7-2 to TRBJ2-1; TRBD2 matches 8 bases. The closer fit of TRBJ2-7 to the DNA end suggests the J call may be wrong. This CDR3 is built from 14 residues. Germline CDR1 and CDR2: SGHTA and FQGNSA. The chain's CDR3 is CASSAAGGSLEQYF. The CDR3 DNA reads TGTGCCAGCAGCGCCGCGGGGGGAAGCCTCGAGCAGTACTTC.

This clonotype turned up a few times. V and J are TRBV7-2 and TRBJ2-1; 8 nucleotides line up with TRBD1. The germline CDR1 and CDR2 sequences are SGHTA and FQGNSA. This CDR3 region has 15 residues. Trimming removed 4 bases from V and 14 bases from J; junction bases left unmatched: 16. CDR3 nucleotide sequence: TGTGCCAGCAGCTCGGGCCGGGAACAGGGGGTCCCTAAGTTCTTC. It encodes CASSSGREQGVPKFF. Full variable domain (missing parts from reference TRBV7-2 and TRBJ2-1): GAGVSQSPSNKVTEKGKDVELRCDPISGHTALYWYRQSLGQGLEFLIYFQGNSAPDKSGLPSDRFSAERTGGSVSTLTIQRTQQEDSAVYLCASSSGREQGVPKFFGPGTRLTVL.

The chain carries TRBV25-1 and TRBJ1-4, with D possibly being TRBD1 (5 bases). Germline V gene lookup returns CDR1 MGHDK and CDR2 SYGVNS. Between the trimmed V and J ends, which lost 8 bases and 8 bases, there was a span of 18 bases. The CDR3 is 14 amino acids. CDR3 DNA sequence: TGTGCCAGCCGAGTGGCGGGGGAAGGCGAAAAACTGTTTTTT. Amino acid sequence: CASRVAGEGEKLFF.

This rearrangement joins TRBV20-1 to TRBJ2-5; maybe TRBD1 (6 bases). There are 14 residues in the CDR3. In germline, CDR1 is DFQATT, CDR2 SNEGSKA (reference sequence). V dropped 5 bases and J dropped 9 bases, with 22 bases sitting between them. As DNA, the CDR3 is TGCAGTGCTGAGGGGGAACCGTGGGACGAGGCCCAGTACTTC. Translated, it gives CSAEGEPWDEAQYF.

This clonotype came up a few times. The DNA for the CDR3 is TGTGCCAGCAGCTTGGTGCTCACAGATACGCAGTATTTT. It specifies CASSLVLTDTQYF. The rearrangement links TRBV7-2 to TRBJ2-3; D uncertain. In germline, CDR1 is SGHTA, CDR2 FQGNSA. This CDR3 has 13 amino acids. Between the trimmed V and J ends, which lost 3 bases and 2 bases, there was a span of 6 bases. The variable domain in full, with the rest retrieved from reference TRBV7-2 and TRBJ2-3, is GAGVSQSPSNKVTEKGKDVELRCDPISGHTALYWYRQSLGQGLEFLIYFQGNSAPDKSGLPSDRFSAERTGGSVSTLTIQRTQQEDSAVYLCASSLVLTDTQYFGPGTRLTVL.

V is TRBV6-5 and J is TRBJ1-1, with D tentatively TRBD1 (5 bases). CDR3 length: 12 residues. The V end lost 4 bases, the J end lost 5 bases, and 8 bases lay between the germline ends. In germline, CDR1 is MNHEY, CDR2 SVGAGI. In DNA, the CDR3 is TGTGCCAGCAGTTGGGGGGGGACTGAAGCTTTCTTT. The encoded protein is CASSWGGTEAFF.

This chain joins TRBV20-1 and TRBJ2-7; perhaps TRBD1 as D (6 bases). CDR1 and CDR2 from the germline V gene are DFQATT and SNEGSKA (reference sequence). This CDR3 contains 12 residues. V dropped 5 bases and J dropped 2 bases, with 10 bases sitting between them. CDR3 sequence: CSAGRQAYEQYF. In nucleotides, the CDR3 is TGCAGTGCTGGCAGACAGGCCTACGAGCAGTACTTC.

This clonotype was seen a few times. The gene calls are TRBV20-1 and TRBJ2-1; TRBD1 might be the D (6 bases). The germline V and J ends were trimmed by 6 bases and 3 bases, with 21 bases remaining between them. Germline values: CDR1 DFQATT, CDR2 SNEGSKA (reference sequence). The CDR3 length is 16 residues. CDR3 residues: CSAEGPTGHLYNEQFF. The DNA for the CDR3 is TGCAGTGCCGAAGGACCGACGGGACACCTCTACAATGAGCAGTTCTTC.

This clonotype was detected only once. A much larger clonotype is one base distant, so this may be a read error. V is TRBV6-6 and J is TRBJ2-6; possibly TRBD1 for D (5 bases). Germline lookup yields CDR1 MNHNY and CDR2 SVGAGI (reference sequence). The CDR3 contains 15 residues. This CDR3 is CASRRGRTGANILTF. The CDR3 DNA reads TGTGCCAGCAGGCGAGGTCGAACTGGGGCCAACATCCTGACTTTC.

The chain carries TRBV5-6 and TRBJ2-5; 7 nucleotides line up with TRBD1. This CDR3 is built from 12 residues. The V segment lost 1 base and the J segment 13 bases; nucleotides outside the gene matches: 7. Germline V gene data show CDR1 as SGHDT and CDR2 as YYEEEE. The DNA for the CDR3 is TGTGCCAGCAGCTTGTGGACAGGTACAAGGTACTTC. Its translation is CASSLWTGTRYF.